Below, one T cell receptor (beta chain) is given with its context. In its sample, this clonotype was seen a few times. Its antigen is currently not known. Base qualities were left out, and no much larger clone turns up one base away. The sample comes from a study of T cells after yellow fever vaccination (dated by TCRdb to the late 2010s). Concerning the study at large: Libraries from fractions with low cell numbers were prepared with the SMART-Seq v4 Ultra Low Input RNA kit. To follow T-cell clones before and after both primary and booster YFV17D yellow fever vaccination, bulk TCR alpha and beta repertoires underwent longitudinal sequencing. Two healthy male donors, one aged 18 to 30 and one aged 30 to 40 years, were included in the cohort. Blood was drawn at multiple timepoints before and after primary and secondary immunization, with bulk PBMC replicates and cell subsets isolated.

TCR cDNA was synthesized by 5'RACE template switching, which introduced a universal primer site and unique molecular identifiers. Priming of cDNA synthesis was performed from both the TCR alpha and TCR beta constant segments. Library amplification involved two PCR steps, and the second step added sample barcodes and sequencing adapters. Sequencing of libraries was performed on Illumina HiSeq 2500 (2x100 bp) or NovaSeq (2x150 bp). As for how the authors treated the data: MIGEC was used to demultiplex reads and collapse the reads into UMI consensus sequences, and MiXCR was used for V(D)J alignment. Using edgeR on replicate PBMC samples, clonotypes were called vaccine-responding if FDR was below 0.01 and the log2 fold change was above 5 up to day 15. CD4 or CD8 identity was assigned to each bulk clonotype according to whether the clonotype was present at higher abundance in the sequenced CD4 repertoire or the sequenced CD8 repertoire. TCRdb reprocessed the public reads (quality trimming at Q25 with fastp, clone calling with MiXCR) and kept in-frame beta chains. CDR3 protein duplicates are merged, each entry listing the most common genes and DNA. What appears here as the V and J calls and clone size reflects TCRdb's work, not the paper's. This sample comprises hundreds of thousands of distinct CDR3 sequences, less than 15% of them detected only once. The top ten clones comprise around 15% of the sample.

The research as a whole found: A small share of clonotypes occurred in both CD4 and CD8 compartments, likely arising from convergent recombination. FACS-sorted repertoires could contain abundant contaminating clonotypes from the bulk population, so computational filtering was required. The secondary T-cell response was weaker than the primary response but faster, peaking on day 5 instead of day 15. Most clones expanded after primary vaccination (almost 98% of CD4 and 70% to 90% of CD8) were re-detected after the booster, suggesting that broad memory maintenance occurred. The study included only a couple of donors, which limits how far the findings can be generalized.

The intended sense of this specimen's treatment or condition label: live attenuated yellow fever vaccine strain. At each blood-draw timepoint, two biological replicates of bulk PBMCs were collected. PBMCs were isolated from peripheral blood using a standard Ficoll-Paque protocol. RNA was extracted with TriZol from bulk PBMCs, CD4 and CD8 fractions, and dextramer-positive and dextramer-negative fractions. Looking up the germline V gene yields CDR1 SGHDN and CDR2 FVKESK. The CDR3 goes from the cysteine to the phenylalanine over 14 residues. Only CDR3 DNA remains: 42 bases, in frame from the first base. Between the V and J ends, shortened by 1 base and 12 bases respectively, the junction contains 16 bases.

This TCR was sampled from a man aged 25-45 years who received the YFV17D yellow fever vaccine. The source material was PBMCs, sampled on the day of the yellow fever booster vaccination. The sequence joins TRBV14 to TRBJ2-1; the D gene assignment is ambiguous. This receptor carries the CDR3 CASSQVDSQLGQFF. At the DNA level, the sequence is TGTGCCAGCAGCCAAGTAGATAGCCAGCTAGGGCAGTTCTTC.